The next 30 T cell receptor beta chains were all read from a single sample in a study of blood T cell repertoires in COVID-19. Sequencing was performed with immunoSEQ multiplex PCR; in TCRdb, only in-frame clones are kept and a portion is missing. The table has about 200,000 clones, almost 90% seen once. Specimen: peripheral blood. The receptors were gathered from a man younger than 35 with active or convalescent COVID-19.

The J gene is TRBJ1-2, the V gene TRBV5-5; 7 positions agree with TRBD1. The germline gives CDR1 SGHKS, CDR2 YYEKEE (reference sequence). With 2 bases clipped from V and 8 bases from J, the junction kept 12 bases outside the gene matches. The CDR3 runs to 15 residues. The DNA for the CDR3 is TGTGCCAGCAGCTTCCAGGGGGACGCCTCCGGAGGCTACACCTTC. Protein sequence: CASSFQGDASGGYTF.

This rearrangement joins TRBV3-1 (or the pseudogene TRBV3-2) to TRBJ2-6; no clear D gene. The CDR3 sequence is 16 residues long. V gave up 0 bases and J gave up 2 bases, with 8 bases separating them. Germline CDR1 LGHDT, CDR2 YNNKEL (reference sequence). The CDR3 here is CASSQELVTGANVLTF. Written as DNA, the CDR3 is TGTGCCAGCAGCCAAGAGTTAGTAACTGGGGCCAACGTCCTGACTTTC.

The V and J genes are TRBV10-2 and TRBJ1-5; perhaps TRBD1 as D (6 bases). This CDR3 comprises 13 residues. V lost 10 bases, J lost 7 bases, and 17 bases lay in between. Per the germline V gene, CDR1 is WSHSY and CDR2 is SAAADI. CDR3: CATDTGRSQPQHF. The DNA of the CDR3 is TGCGCCACCGATACAGGGCGTAGCCAGCCCCAGCATTTT.

The chain joins TRBV11-2 to TRBJ1-1; D unclear. Germline CDR1 reads SGHAT; CDR2 reads FQNNGV. The CDR3 runs to 15 residues. Trimming removed 4 bases from V and 2 bases from J, with 14 bases in between. The CDR3 coding sequence is TGTGCCAGCAGCTCCGGGTTTAATCCAAACACTGAAGCTTTCTTT. This gives the protein CASSSGFNPNTEAFF.

The chain has TRBV9 and TRBJ1-5; the D gene is possibly TRBD1 (5 bases). CDR3 length: 15 residues. Between the trimmed V and J ends, which lost 2 bases and 2 bases, there was a span of 11 bases. Germline V lookup: CDR1 SGDLS, CDR2 YYNGEE. The CDR3 nucleotides read TGTGCCAGCAGCGTTGGGGCACGCCGCAATCAGCCCCAGCATTTT. Translation gives CASSVGARRNQPQHF.

This rearrangement joins TRBV7-2 to TRBJ1-4; no clear D gene. Trimming pared 2 bases from V and 8 bases from J, leaving 9 bases between. Germline loops: CDR1 SGHTA, CDR2 FQGNSA. The CDR3 totals 13 residues. This CDR3 reads CASSLTQKEKLFF. CDR3 bases: TGTGCCAGCAGCTTAACACAGAAGGAAAAACTGTTTTTT.

V gene TRBV7-3 combines with J gene TRBJ2-1, with 10 positions matching TRBD2. The CDR3 extends over 16 amino acids. The germline gives CDR1 SGHTA, CDR2 FQGTGA. V dropped 1 base and J dropped 9; count of bases not matched to a gene: 9. The CDR3 spells CASSLIVAGGVGEQFF. The DNA for the CDR3 is TGTGCCAGCAGCTTAATTGTAGCGGGGGGAGTCGGTGAGCAGTTCTTC.

This CDR3 is CASSWQGNTEAFF. The CDR3 DNA follows: TGTGCCAGCAGCTGGCAGGGGAACACTGAAGCTTTCTTT. This chain uses TRBV7-6 with TRBJ1-1; tentative D call: TRBD1 (5 bases). The CDR3 is 13 residues long. The V and J ends lost 4 bases and 1 base respectively, with 7 bases between them. CDR1 SGHVS and CDR2 FNYEAQ come from the germline V gene.

The CDR3 DNA reads TGTGCCAGCAGTCCCTTGACAGGGGGAAGCTACGAGCAGTACTTC. This sequence encodes CASSPLTGGSYEQYF. The chain links TRBV27 to TRBJ2-7, with 9 bases lining up with TRBD1. Germline trimming cut 5 bases from V and 3 bases from J; bases unmatched to any gene: 8. The CDR3 is made up of 15 amino acids. Germline V lookup: CDR1 MNHEY, CDR2 SMNVEV (reference sequence).

This CDR3 is CASSTRTSGREYNEQFF. Here the CDR3 DNA reads TGTGCCAGCAGTACCAGGACTAGCGGGAGAGAATACAATGAGCAGTTCTTC. V gene TRBV27 combines with J gene TRBJ2-1, with 13 bases aligning to TRBD2. The CDR3 has 17 residues. V shed 5 bases and J 4 bases; nucleotides not matched to a gene: 8. Per the germline V gene, CDR1 is MNHEY and CDR2 is SMNVEV (reference sequence).

J is TRBJ2-7 and V is TRBV5-4; the match to TRBD1 covers 8 bases. The V and J ends lost 0 bases and 2 bases, in that order; junction bases with no gene match: 4. This CDR3 has 15 residues. The germline V gene encodes CDR1 SGHNT and CDR2 YYREEE (reference sequence). The CDR3 DNA reads as TGTGCCAGCAGCTTGGAGGACAGGGCCCCCTACGAGCAGTACTTC. This sequence encodes CASSLEDRAPYEQYF.

The chain combines TRBV7-9 with TRBJ1-1; TRBD1 might be the D (5 bases). CDR1 is SEHNR, CDR2 FQNEAQ, per germline (reference sequence). Trimming removed 5 bases at V and 7 bases at J, with 8 bases between. This CDR3 region has 11 residues. Here the CDR3 reads CASSGDSEAFF. The CDR3 DNA sequence: TGTGCCAGCAGCGGTGACAGTGAAGCTTTCTTT.

CDR3 loop: CASSQDSFINLGLTPGNTIYF. DNA for the CDR3: TGCGCCAGCAGCCAAGATTCTTTTATCAACCTCGGACTGACGCCTGGAAACACCATATATTTT. This chain joins TRBV4-1 and TRBJ1-3, with D uncertain. V was clipped by 0 bases and J by 2 bases, with 26 bases between them. Germline V gene sequence: CDR1 MGHRA, CDR2 YSYEKL. The CDR3 length is 21 residues.

The rearrangement links TRBV27 to TRBJ2-7; the match to TRBD1 covers 9 bases. CDR1 and CDR2 (germline): MNHEY, SMNVEV (reference sequence). V dropped 4 bases and J dropped 3; count of bases not matched to a gene: 4. This CDR3 region has 14 residues. CDR3 sequence: CASSYGQGYYEQYF. The DNA of the CDR3 is TGTGCCAGCAGTTACGGACAGGGGTACTACGAGCAGTACTTC.

The chain is built from TRBV19 and TRBJ2-7, with D possibly matching TRBD1 (6 bases). The CDR3 is 12 amino acids. The V gene's germline CDR1 is LNHDA and CDR2 SQIVND (reference sequence). V lost 7 bases to trimming and J lost 3 bases, with 10 bases between them. CDR3 coding DNA: TGTGCCAGTACATCAGGGGACTACGAGCAGTACTTC. This sequence encodes CASTSGDYEQYF. Full variable domain (missing parts from reference TRBV19 and TRBJ2-7): DGGITQSPKYLFRKEGQNVTLSCEQNLNHDAMYWYRQDPGQGLRLIYYSQIVNDFQKGDIAEGYSVSREKKESFPLTVTSAQKNPTAFYLCASTSGDYEQYFGPGTRLTVT.

The chain employs TRBV12-5 and TRBJ2-5, with 7 bases fitting TRBD2. Trimming cost V 1 base and J 0 bases; bases outside gene matches: 5. The germline gives CDR1 LGHNT, CDR2 FRNRAP. CDR3 length equals 16 residues. The CDR3 sequence: CASGLGDGGYQETQYF. The DNA for the CDR3 is TGTGCTAGTGGTTTGGGGGACGGGGGGTACCAAGAGACCCAGTACTTC.

The V gene is TRBV2, the J gene TRBJ2-1; the match to TRBD2 covers 11 bases. Germline V gene sequence: CDR1 SNHLY, CDR2 FYNNEI. CDR3 length equals 16 residues. V trimming: 6 bases; J trimming: 5 bases; junction bases outside the gene matches: 9. Here the CDR3 DNA reads TGTGCCAGCAGGGACATAGCGGGAGGGCCTGACAATGAGCAGTTCTTC. The encoded protein is CASRDIAGGPDNEQFF.

The CDR3 loop reads CAISSIPGGDYTF. CDR3 sequence (DNA): TGTGCCATCAGTTCGATCCCGGGTGGCGACTACACCTTC. V usage is TRBV10-3 and J usage is TRBJ1-2; D not certain. Per germline, CDR1 ENHRY and CDR2 SYGVKD. V was pared by 5 bases and J by 10 bases, with 17 bases between. The CDR3 totals 13 residues.

This chain uses TRBV7-9 with TRBJ1-6; D possibly corresponds to TRBD1 (6 bases). Per the germline V gene, CDR1 is SEHNR and CDR2 is FQNEAQ (reference sequence). Trimming left V 6 bases short and J 6 bases short, with 15 bases between. The CDR3 consists of 15 residues. This chain's CDR3 is CASRAAGTPNSPLHF. The CDR3 DNA sequence: TGTGCCAGCAGAGCAGCCGGGACACCTAATTCACCCCTCCACTTT. Using reference TRBV7-9 and TRBJ1-6 for the parts outside the CDR3, the full variable domain is DTGVSQNPRHKITKRGQNVTFRCDPISEHNRLYWYRQTLGQGPEFLTYFQNEAQLEKSRLLSDRFSAERPKGSFSTLEIQRTEQGDSAMYLCASRAAGTPNSPLHFGNGTRLTVT.

V and J are TRBV27 and TRBJ2-5; 11 nucleotides agree with TRBD2. J was trimmed by 1 base and V by 5 bases; bases with no gene match: 9. Germline V gene sequence: CDR1 MNHEY, CDR2 SMNVEV (reference sequence). The CDR3 sequence is 17 residues long. Here the CDR3 DNA reads TGTGCCAGCAGTGCCCGATTGGGACTAGCGGCCCAAGAGACCCAGTACTTC. This encodes CASSARLGLAAQETQYF.

This clone was counted a few times. The chain couples TRBV10-3 to TRBJ1-1, with D possibly TRBD1 on 6 matching bases. Germline CDR1 reads ENHRY; CDR2 reads SYGVKD. V lost 4 bases to trimming and J lost 0 bases, with 12 bases between them. The CDR3 sequence is 15 residues long. CDR3 region: CAISAGVEMNTEAFF. The CDR3 coding sequence is TGTGCCATCAGTGCAGGGGTTGAGATGAACACTGAAGCTTTCTTT.

The V gene is TRBV9, the J gene TRBJ2-5, with TRBD2 matching 13 bases. Germline V lookup: CDR1 SGDLS, CDR2 YYNGEE. V lost 0 bases, J lost 0 bases, and 2 bases stayed unmatched. This CDR3 comprises 17 residues. The CDR3 DNA is TGTGCCAGCAGCGTAGGGGGGACTAGCGGGGACCAAGAGACCCAGTACTTC. The encoded protein is CASSVGGTSGDQETQYF.

The rearrangement links TRBV19 to TRBJ1-2; perhaps TRBD1 as D (5 bases). Germline V gene lookup returns CDR1 LNHDA and CDR2 SQIVND (reference sequence). The CDR3 sequence is 14 residues long. Deletions cut 5 bases from V and 7 bases from J, with 17 bases between. CDR3 loop: CASSAGPQLGGYTF. The CDR3 nucleotides read TGTGCCAGTAGTGCGGGACCCCAATTGGGTGGCTACACCTTC.

The gene calls are TRBV2 and TRBJ2-7; TRBD2 matches at 10 bases. Germline CDR1 reads SNHLY; CDR2 reads FYNNEI. CDR3 length: 13 amino acids. J was trimmed by 6 bases and V by 6 bases; bases with no gene match: 5. The CDR3 nucleotides are TGTGCCAGCAGAGGGACTAGCGCATCCGAGCAGTACTTC. It translates to CASRGTSASEQYF.

This chain connects TRBV29-1 to TRBJ2-5, with TRBD2 as a possible D gene (6 bases). Trimming removed 3 bases at V and 2 bases at J, with 13 bases between. CDR1 and CDR2 (germline): SQVTM, ANQGSEA. This CDR3 spans 14 amino acids. CDR3 DNA sequence: TGCAGCGTTGATGATAAGGGGAGGCAAGAGACCCAGTACTTC. It codes for CSVDDKGRQETQYF.

This clone occurred once. V gene TRBV30 combines with J gene TRBJ1-5; tentative D call: TRBD1 (5 bases). Trimming shortened V by 1 base and J by 7 bases, and 14 bases separated the two germline ends. The CDR3 extends over 14 amino acids. Germline CDR1 and CDR2: GTSNPN and SVGIG (reference sequence). This CDR3 is CAWSGPDSNQPQHF. The CDR3 DNA sequence: TGTGCCTGGAGTGGCCCCGACAGTAACCAGCCCCAGCATTTT.

The V call is TRBV6-7, the J call TRBJ2-7; 7 bases line up with TRBD2. TRBV6-7 falls under the ORF class, with uncertain function. V shed 2 bases and J 5 bases; nucleotides not matched to a gene: 9. This CDR3 is 15 amino acids long. In DNA, the CDR3 is TGTGCCAGCAGTTACGGGAGGGGATGGTGCGACGAGCAGTACTTC. As protein: CASSYGRGWCDEQYF.

The CDR3 loop reads CASSEGSASGTETQYF. The CDR3 DNA reads as TGTGCCAGCAGTGAAGGAAGCGCTAGCGGGACAGAGACCCAGTACTTC. The chain combines TRBV6-1 with TRBJ2-5; TRBD2 agrees at 9 bases. Germline lookup yields CDR1 MNHNS and CDR2 SASEGT. This CDR3 contains 16 residues. Trimming took 1 base from V and 4 from J; bases not matched to a gene: 7.

The chain couples TRBV2 to TRBJ1-2; D is undetermined. CDR3 length: 13 residues. Between the trimmed V and J ends, which lost 3 bases and 1 base, there was a span of 6 bases. CDR1 SNHLY and CDR2 FYNNEI come from the germline V gene. The CDR3 bases are TGTGCCAGCAGTGACCGTAATAACTATGGCTACACCTTC. Translation gives CASSDRNNYGYTF.

The CDR3 region has the DNA TGTGCCAGCAGCTTGTTGCGCGGCGCCAAAAACATTCAGTACTTC. Translated, it gives CASSLLRGAKNIQYF. The V and J genes are TRBV5-6 and TRBJ2-4, with D hard to call. The germline V gene has CDR1 SGHDT and CDR2 YYEEEE. V dropped 1 base and J dropped 1 base, with 9 bases sitting between them. The CDR3 is 15 amino acids.